Below are 12 T cell receptor beta chains sequenced from a single sample in a study of CD8 T cells in Susac syndrome. Reverse transcription of about 0.5 to 1 ug RNA was carried out with random hexamers. TCRdb reanalysed the immunoSEQ multiplex PCR reads using MiXCR and keeps one entry per CDR3 protein. The sample has 250,000 to 300,000 distinct CDR3 sequences; approximately 85% are singletons. The sample taken for sequencing was CD8+ T cells from PBMCs. The receptor set was obtained from a human donor with multiple sclerosis.

The genes are TRBV5-6 and TRBJ1-2; 8 bases fit TRBD1. CDR1 is SGHDT and CDR2 is YYEEEE in the germline V gene. V shed 5 bases and J 3 bases; nucleotides not matched to a gene: 18. The CDR3 sequence is 18 residues long. CDR3 amino acids: CASRPPGQVRRIHYGYTF. CDR3 coding DNA: TGTGCCAGCAGGCCACCGGGACAGGTACGTCGAATCCACTATGGCTACACCTTC.

The rearrangement links TRBV6-5 to TRBJ2-1; D may be TRBD2 (5 bases). This CDR3 region has 12 residues. Trimming shortened V by 4 bases and J by 6 bases, and 7 bases separated the two germline ends. Germline V gives CDR1 MNHEY, CDR2 SVGAGI. CDR3 nucleotides: TGTGCCAGCAGTTCGGGAATCAATGAGCAGTTCTTC. Amino acid sequence: CASSSGINEQFF.

The rearrangement joins TRBV20-1 to TRBJ2-7; 11 nucleotides agree with TRBD2. The ends lost 0 bases at V and 0 bases at J; junction bases unmatched: 10. Germline V lookup: CDR1 DFQATT, CDR2 SNEGSKA (reference sequence). The CDR3 contains 18 residues. Here the CDR3 reads CSARDPSLAGGDSYEQYF. In DNA form, the CDR3 reads TGCAGTGCTAGAGATCCGTCGCTAGCGGGAGGTGACTCCTACGAGCAGTACTTC.

This chain links TRBV5-6 with TRBJ1-2, with TRBD1 as a possible D gene (5 bases). Germline lookup yields CDR1 SGHDT and CDR2 YYEEEE. This CDR3 spans 14 amino acids. V was trimmed by 0 bases and J by 7 bases, leaving 13 bases between them. The CDR3 coding sequence is TGTGCCAGCAGCTTGGTGACGGCAGGGAGTGGCTACACCTTC. Encoded protein: CASSLVTAGSGYTF.

This clonotype was found a few times. CDR3 in amino acids: CSVAQPYSITYEQYF. The CDR3 DNA reads TGCAGCGTTGCCCAACCCTACTCAATTACCTACGAGCAGTACTTC. The rearrangement uses TRBV29-1 and TRBJ2-7; D remains unclear. Germline CDR1 and CDR2: SQVTM and ANQGSEA. The CDR3 covers 15 residues. V was shortened by 4 bases and J by 2 bases, with 18 bases between the two germline ends.

This clonotype occurred a few times. CDR3 bases: TGTGCCAGCAGTCCGGGGACAGGGGGCAGCAATCAGCCCCAGCATTTT. Residues: CASSPGTGGSNQPQHF. This chain links TRBV27 with TRBJ1-5; 12 bases are a match to TRBD1. V dropped 5 bases and J dropped 1; count of bases not matched to a gene: 3. CDR3 length equals 16 residues. The germline V gene has CDR1 MNHEY and CDR2 SMNVEV (reference sequence).

The chain carries TRBV21-1 and TRBJ2-7. TRBV21-1 corresponds to a pseudogene. There are 12 residues in the CDR3. The CDR3 spells CANHTGTYEQYF. As DNA, the CDR3 is TGTGCCAACCATACTGGGACCTACGAGCAGTACTTC.

The chain is built from TRBV30 and TRBJ2-7, with TRBD1 matching over 7 bases. CDR3 length equals 11 residues. Germline loops: CDR1 GTSNPN, CDR2 SVGIG (reference sequence). Unmatched junction bases numbered 2, after V lost 3 bases and J lost 6 bases. In DNA, the CDR3 is TGTGCCTGGAGCGCAGGGGGCGAGCAGTACTTC. Protein product: CAWSAGGEQYF.

The V and J genes are TRBV14 and TRBJ1-1; no firm D call. Germline V gene sequence: CDR1 SGHDN, CDR2 FVKESK. The CDR3 extends over 12 amino acids. V lost 0 bases and J lost 8, with 7 bases in between. The CDR3 DNA reads as TGTGCCAGCAGCCAAGATTGGGAGGAAGCTTTCTTT. Protein product: CASSQDWEEAFF.

The chain carries TRBV7-2 and TRBJ2-7, with D perhaps assigned TRBD1 or TRBD2 (6 bases each). The ends were cut back, 7 bases at V and 2 bases at J, with 21 bases in the middle. This CDR3 contains 16 residues. In germline, CDR1 is SGHTA, CDR2 FQGNSA. The CDR3 spells CASNDPRRGDAYEQYF. The CDR3 coding sequence is TGTGCCAGCAACGACCCCCGAAGGGGGGACGCCTACGAGCAGTACTTC.

V is TRBV5-4 and J is TRBJ2-6, with a tentative D call TRBD2 (5 bases). The germline gives CDR1 SGHNT, CDR2 YYREEE (reference sequence). This CDR3 contains 16 residues. V was clipped by 3 bases and J by 0 bases, with 10 bases between them. CDR3 in amino acids: CASSSARGSGANVLTF. The DNA for the CDR3 is TGTGCCAGCAGCTCCGCCCGGGGCTCTGGGGCCAACGTCCTGACTTTC.

This chain joins TRBV20-1 and TRBJ2-3, with D possibly TRBD2 on 6 matching bases. This CDR3 contains 14 residues. Germline-derived CDR1 and CDR2 are DFQATT and SNEGSKA (reference sequence). V shed 6 bases and J shed 0 bases, with 13 bases lying between them. The CDR3 spells CSAEGSASTDTQYF. CDR3 in DNA: TGCAGTGCGGAGGGAAGTGCTAGCACAGATACGCAGTATTTT.